This TCR beta chain was captured in a study of T-cell memory formation after mild COVID-19. In this sample, this clonotype turned up many times. No antigen is known for it. V dropped 2 bases and J dropped 5; count of bases not matched to a gene: 17. The CDR3 sequence is 19 residues long. The V gene's germline CDR1 is MNHEY and CDR2 SVGAGI. Notes on the study in general: Contracting CD8+ clones were enriched in EMRA, CD4+ mainly in CM and EM.

TCRdb used MiXCR to reprocess the 5' RACE reads, holding one entry per CDR3 protein. The repertoire has under 300,000 distinct CDR3 sequences, over 7% of them found once; the top ten carry about 20%. The source material was PBMCs or a T cell subset sorted from them (not recorded which). V is TRBV6-5 and J is TRBJ2-3; 9 bases line up with TRBD2. This clonotype was obtained from a man aged 18 to 29 who had mild COVID-19 (a few samples of this study predate the infection). Cell type and time point are not known. The CDR3 region is CASSYVAGGRIKGRDTQYF. Here the CDR3 DNA reads TGTGCCAGCAGTTACGTGGCGGGGGGGCGAATAAAGGGCCGAGATACGCAGTATTTT.